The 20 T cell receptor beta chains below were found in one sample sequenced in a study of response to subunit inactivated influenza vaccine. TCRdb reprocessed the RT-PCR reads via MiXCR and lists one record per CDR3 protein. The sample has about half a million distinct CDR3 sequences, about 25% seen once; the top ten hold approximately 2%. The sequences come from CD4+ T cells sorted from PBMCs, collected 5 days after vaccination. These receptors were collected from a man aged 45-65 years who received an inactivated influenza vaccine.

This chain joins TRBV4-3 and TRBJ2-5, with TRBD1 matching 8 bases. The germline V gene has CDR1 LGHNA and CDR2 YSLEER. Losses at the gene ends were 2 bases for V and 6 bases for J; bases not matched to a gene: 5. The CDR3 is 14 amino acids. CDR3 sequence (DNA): TGCGCCAGCAGCCAACCAGGACAGGGACAGACCCAGTACTTC. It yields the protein CASSQPGQGQTQYF.

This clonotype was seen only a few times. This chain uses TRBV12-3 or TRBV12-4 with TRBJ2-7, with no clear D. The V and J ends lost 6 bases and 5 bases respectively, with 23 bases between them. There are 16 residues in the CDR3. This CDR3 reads CASRKTPGPNTHEQYF. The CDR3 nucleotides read TGTGCCAGCAGAAAAACACCGGGCCCCAATACCCACGAGCAGTACTTC.

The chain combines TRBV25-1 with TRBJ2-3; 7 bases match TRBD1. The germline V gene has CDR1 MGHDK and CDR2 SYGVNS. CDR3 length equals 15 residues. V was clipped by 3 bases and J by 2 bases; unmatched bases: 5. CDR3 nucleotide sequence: TGTGCCAGCAGTGACAGGGGGACCTTCACAGATACGCAGTATTTT. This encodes CASSDRGTFTDTQYF.

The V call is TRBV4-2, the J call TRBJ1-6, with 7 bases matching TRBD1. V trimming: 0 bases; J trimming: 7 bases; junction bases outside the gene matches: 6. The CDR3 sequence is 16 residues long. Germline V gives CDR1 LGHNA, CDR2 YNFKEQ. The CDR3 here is CASSQDLTQGNSPLHF. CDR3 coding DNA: TGTGCCAGCAGCCAAGATCTAACACAGGGGAATTCACCCCTCCACTTT.

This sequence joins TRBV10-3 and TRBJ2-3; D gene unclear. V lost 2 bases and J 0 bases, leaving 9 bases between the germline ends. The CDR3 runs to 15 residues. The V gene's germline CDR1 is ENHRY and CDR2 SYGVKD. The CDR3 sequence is CAISERAPSTDTQYF. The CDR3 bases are TGTGCCATCAGTGAGAGGGCCCCTAGCACAGATACGCAGTATTTT.

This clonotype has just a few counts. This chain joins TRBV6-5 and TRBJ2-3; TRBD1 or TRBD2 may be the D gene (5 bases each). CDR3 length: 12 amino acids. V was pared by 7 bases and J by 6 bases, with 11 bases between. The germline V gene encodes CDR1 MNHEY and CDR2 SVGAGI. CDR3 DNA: TGTGCCAGCAAGCCCTGGGGGGATACGCAGTATTTT. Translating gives CASKPWGDTQYF.

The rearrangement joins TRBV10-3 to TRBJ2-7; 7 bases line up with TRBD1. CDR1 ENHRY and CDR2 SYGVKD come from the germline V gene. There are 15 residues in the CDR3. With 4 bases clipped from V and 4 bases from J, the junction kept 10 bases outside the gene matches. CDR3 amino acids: CAISAPTGVIYEQYF. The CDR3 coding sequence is TGTGCCATCAGTGCCCCCACAGGGGTTATTTACGAGCAGTACTTC.

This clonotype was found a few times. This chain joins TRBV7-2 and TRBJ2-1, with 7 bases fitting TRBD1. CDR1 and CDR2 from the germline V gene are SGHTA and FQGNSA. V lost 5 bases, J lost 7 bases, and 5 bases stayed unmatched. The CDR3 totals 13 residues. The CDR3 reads CASSIDRANEQFF. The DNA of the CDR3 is TGTGCCAGCAGCATCGACAGGGCGAATGAGCAGTTCTTC.

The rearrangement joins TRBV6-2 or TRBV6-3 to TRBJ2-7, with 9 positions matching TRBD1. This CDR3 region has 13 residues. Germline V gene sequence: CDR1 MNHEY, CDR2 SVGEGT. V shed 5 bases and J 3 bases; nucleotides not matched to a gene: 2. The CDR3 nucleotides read TGTGCCAGCAGTCAGACAGGGGGCTACGAGCAGTACTTC. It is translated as CASSQTGGYEQYF.

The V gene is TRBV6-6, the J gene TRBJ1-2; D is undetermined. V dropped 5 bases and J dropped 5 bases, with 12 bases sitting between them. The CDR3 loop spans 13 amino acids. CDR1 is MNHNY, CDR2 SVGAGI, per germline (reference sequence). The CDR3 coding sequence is TGTGCCAGCAGTCCCGACGGAATGTATGGCTACACCTTC. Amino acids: CASSPDGMYGYTF.

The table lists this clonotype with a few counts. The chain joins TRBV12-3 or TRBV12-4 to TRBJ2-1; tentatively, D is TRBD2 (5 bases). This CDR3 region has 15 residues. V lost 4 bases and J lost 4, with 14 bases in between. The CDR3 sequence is CASSSGRGIYNEQFF. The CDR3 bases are TGTGCCAGCAGTTCTGGACGGGGAATATACAATGAGCAGTTCTTC.

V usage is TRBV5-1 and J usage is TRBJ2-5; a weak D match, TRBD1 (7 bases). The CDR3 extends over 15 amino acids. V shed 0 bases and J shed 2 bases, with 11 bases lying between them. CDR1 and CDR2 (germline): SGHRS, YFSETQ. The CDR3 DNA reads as TGCGCCAGCAGCTTGGCCGGGGGACAGCAAGAGACCCAGTACTTC. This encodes CASSLAGGQQETQYF.

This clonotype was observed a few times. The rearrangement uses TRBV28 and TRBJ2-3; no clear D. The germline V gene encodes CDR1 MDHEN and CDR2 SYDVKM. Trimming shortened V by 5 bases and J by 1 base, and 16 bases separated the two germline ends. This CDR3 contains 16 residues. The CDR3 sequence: CASSPLEVVGTDTQYF. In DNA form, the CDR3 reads TGTGCCAGCAGTCCACTCGAGGTAGTGGGCACAGATACGCAGTATTTT.

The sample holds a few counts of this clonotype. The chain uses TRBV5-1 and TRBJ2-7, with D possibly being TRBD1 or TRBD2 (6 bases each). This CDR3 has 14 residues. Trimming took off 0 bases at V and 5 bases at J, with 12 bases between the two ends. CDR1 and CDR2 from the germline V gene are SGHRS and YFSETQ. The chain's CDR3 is CASSLGGGHNEQYF. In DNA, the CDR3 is TGCGCCAGCAGCTTGGGTGGGGGGCACAACGAGCAGTACTTC.

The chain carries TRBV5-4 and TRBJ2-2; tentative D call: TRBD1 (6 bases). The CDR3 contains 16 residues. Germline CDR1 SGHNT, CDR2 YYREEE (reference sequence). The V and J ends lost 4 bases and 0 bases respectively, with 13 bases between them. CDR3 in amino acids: CASSPQGSSNTGELFF. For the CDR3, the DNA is TGTGCCAGCAGCCCGCAGGGGTCATCGAACACCGGGGAGCTGTTTTTT. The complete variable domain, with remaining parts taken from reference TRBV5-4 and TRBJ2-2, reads ETGVTQSPTHLIKTRGQQVTLRCSSQSGHNTVSWYQQALGQGPQFIFQYYREEENGRGNFPPRFSGLQFPNYSSELNVNALELDDSALYLCASSPQGSSNTGELFFGEGSRLTVL.

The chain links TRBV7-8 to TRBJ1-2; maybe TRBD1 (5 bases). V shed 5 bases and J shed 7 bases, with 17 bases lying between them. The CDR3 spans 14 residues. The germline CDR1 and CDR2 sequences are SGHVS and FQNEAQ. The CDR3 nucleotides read TGTGCCAGCAGCCGATTTCGGGACGGCGGTGGCTACACCTTC. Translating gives CASSRFRDGGGYTF.

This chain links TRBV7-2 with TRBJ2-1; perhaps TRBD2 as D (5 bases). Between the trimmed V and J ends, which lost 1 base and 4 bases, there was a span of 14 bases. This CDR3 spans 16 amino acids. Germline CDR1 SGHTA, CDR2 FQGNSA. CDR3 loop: CASSLEGPRGYNEQFF. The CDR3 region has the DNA TGTGCCAGCAGCTTAGAGGGCCCCCGAGGGTACAATGAGCAGTTCTTC.

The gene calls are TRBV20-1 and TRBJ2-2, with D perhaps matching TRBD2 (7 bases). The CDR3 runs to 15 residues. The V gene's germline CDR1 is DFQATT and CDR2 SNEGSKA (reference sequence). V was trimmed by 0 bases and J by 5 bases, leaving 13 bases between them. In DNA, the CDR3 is TGCAGTGCTAGAGAATTCGGGGGGCGGACCGGGGAGCTGTTTTTT. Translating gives CSAREFGGRTGELFF.

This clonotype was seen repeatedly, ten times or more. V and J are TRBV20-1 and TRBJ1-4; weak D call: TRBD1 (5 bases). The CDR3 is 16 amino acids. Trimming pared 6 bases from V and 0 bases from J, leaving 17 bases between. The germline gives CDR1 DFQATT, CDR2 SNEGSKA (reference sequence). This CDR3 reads CSAPPGQNATNEKLFF. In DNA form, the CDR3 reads TGCAGTGCGCCCCCGGGGCAGAACGCAACTAATGAAAAACTGTTTTTT.

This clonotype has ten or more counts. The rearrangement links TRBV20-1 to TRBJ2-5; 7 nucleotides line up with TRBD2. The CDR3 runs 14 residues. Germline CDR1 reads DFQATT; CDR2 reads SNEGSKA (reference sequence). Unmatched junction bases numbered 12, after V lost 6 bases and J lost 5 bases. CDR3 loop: CSAPGAGDRETQYF. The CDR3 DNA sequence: TGCAGTGCGCCCGGGGCGGGAGATAGGGAGACCCAGTACTTC.